The following is a TCR beta chain sequence with its context. Its antigen is still unknown. The data belong to a study of response to subunit inactivated influenza vaccine. Study-wide results and limits: Few new T cells, the authors suggested, are recruited by each seasonal influenza vaccination.

The germline gives CDR1 SGHTA, CDR2 FQGNSA. CDR3 length: 16 residues. V lost 1 base and J lost 2; bases outside the gene matches: 4. MiXCR was run by TCRdb on the RT-PCR reads, yielding one entry per CDR3 protein. The sample includes under 850,000 distinct CDR3 sequences, less than 20% of them seen just once. The origin of this receptor is a man over 45 who received an inactivated influenza vaccine. The rearrangement joins TRBV7-2 to TRBJ2-3; TRBD2 matches at 9 bases. The sequenced sample was PBMCs from blood, obtained more than 4 days after vaccination. The CDR3 is CASSLESGRTTDTQYF. Written as DNA, the CDR3 is TGTGCCAGCAGCTTAGAAAGCGGGAGGACCACAGATACGCAGTATTTT.